The 14 T cell receptor beta chains reported below all come from one sample, sequenced in a study of shared clonotypes between healthy human individuals. Measured with immunoSEQ multiplex PCR; TCRdb has only the in-frame clones, and not every one. The sample consists of over 2 million clones, about 95% of them appearing once. Material for sequencing was naive CD4+ T cells sorted from blood. Subset of the sample: CD45RA+ positively selected. The receptor set was obtained from a man aged 18 to 30 in good health.

This chain uses TRBV4-2 with TRBJ1-3; 8 bases line up with TRBD1. Germline lookup yields CDR1 LGHNA and CDR2 YNFKEQ. Trimming removed 4 bases from V and 0 bases from J; junction bases left unmatched: 5. The CDR3 runs to 16 residues. In DNA form, the CDR3 reads TGTGCCAGCAGCCCTGGGACAGGCAACTCTGGAAACACCATATATTTT. Its translation: CASSPGTGNSGNTIYF.

The count of this clone is one. The chain recombines TRBV5-4 with TRBJ2-7, with D maybe TRBD2 (5 bases). V was trimmed by 4 bases and J by 1 base, leaving 6 bases between them. This CDR3 contains 12 residues. Germline CDR1 is SGHNT and CDR2 is YYREEE (reference sequence). The CDR3 coding sequence is TGTGCCAGCAGCCGGGAATCCTACGAGCAGTACTTC. Amino acid sequence: CASSRESYEQYF.

The chain uses TRBV7-2 and TRBJ2-3; TRBD2 matches 9 bases. V dropped 5 bases and J dropped 4; count of bases not matched to a gene: 10. The CDR3 is 16 amino acids. Germline V gene sequence: CDR1 SGHTA, CDR2 FQGNSA. This chain's CDR3 is CASSLSGSSRADTQYF. CDR3 DNA sequence: TGTGCCAGCAGCCTTAGCGGGAGTAGCAGGGCAGATACGCAGTATTTT.

The genes are TRBV27 and TRBJ2-1; 12 positions agree with TRBD2. The CDR3 is made up of 15 amino acids. The germline V gene encodes CDR1 MNHEY and CDR2 SMNVEV (reference sequence). V lost 5 bases and J lost 9; bases outside the gene matches: 8. Here the CDR3 reads CASSLRTSGMGEQFF. The CDR3 DNA sequence: TGTGCCAGCAGTCTACGGACTAGCGGGATGGGTGAGCAGTTCTTC.

The gene calls are TRBV2 and TRBJ2-2; 9 bases align to TRBD1. CDR3 length: 18 residues. Germline lookup yields CDR1 SNHLY and CDR2 FYNNEI. J gave up 0 bases and V 6 bases, and 11 bases lay outside the gene matches. CDR3 region: CASSHRTGASSNTGELFF. For the CDR3, the DNA is TGTGCCAGCAGCCACCGGACAGGGGCCAGTTCGAACACCGGGGAGCTGTTTTTT.

The gene calls are TRBV4-1 and TRBJ1-2, with D tentatively TRBD1 (5 bases). The CDR3 totals 14 residues. Per germline, CDR1 MGHRA and CDR2 YSYEKL. The germline V and J ends were trimmed by 3 bases and 8 bases, with 16 bases remaining between them. For the CDR3, the DNA is TGCGCCAGCAGCCACCCCCGGGACCGGCCGGGCTACACCTTC. It codes for CASSHPRDRPGYTF.

V usage is TRBV19 and J usage is TRBJ2-1; D is undetermined. This CDR3 has 16 amino acids. Germline CDR1 reads LNHDA; CDR2 reads SQIVND (reference sequence). The V end was cut by 3 bases, the J end by 0 bases, with 12 bases between. Here the CDR3 DNA reads TGTGCCAGTAGTATCACTTATTTGAGCTCCTACAATGAGCAGTTCTTC. This gives the protein CASSITYLSSYNEQFF.

This chain links TRBV7-2 with TRBJ1-5; D may be TRBD1 (5 bases). V was cut by 1 base and J by 7 bases, with 14 bases left in between. Germline V CDR1 and CDR2: SGHTA, FQGNSA. This CDR3 contains 15 residues. The CDR3 nucleotides are TGTGCCAGCAGCTTAGTTGCGGGGGTTAAACAGCCCCAGCATTTT. As protein: CASSLVAGVKQPQHF.

The V gene is TRBV4-1, the J gene TRBJ2-7; TRBD1 matches at 8 bases. CDR3 length: 15 amino acids. The germline V gene has CDR1 MGHRA and CDR2 YSYEKL. V lost 3 bases and J lost 1; bases outside the gene matches: 5. The CDR3 region has the DNA TGCGCCAGCAGCCAGGACTACAGGGGGTCCTACGAGCAGTACTTC. This sequence encodes CASSQDYRGSYEQYF.

Turning to this clone: With a much larger clone just one base away, this may be a read error. CDR3 coding DNA: TGTGCCAGCAACTCCGGGACAGGGTTCGTTCAGCCCCAGCATTTT. The encoded protein is CASNSGTGFVQPQHF. The chain has TRBV7-9 and TRBJ1-5, with 9 bases fitting TRBD1. After removal of 7 bases from V and 6 bases from J, the junction contained 10 bases not matched to a gene. The CDR3 has 15 amino acids. Germline V lookup: CDR1 SEHNR, CDR2 FQNEAQ (reference sequence). Full variable domain (missing parts from reference TRBV7-9 and TRBJ1-5): DTGVSQNPRHKITKRGQNVTFRCDPISEHNRLYWYRQTLGQGPEFLTYFQNEAQLEKSRLLSDRFSAERPKGSFSTLEIQRTEQGDSAMYLCASNSGTGFVQPQHFGDGTRLSIL.

The V and J genes are TRBV6-6 and TRBJ2-5, with D perhaps TRBD1 (5 bases). This CDR3 is 13 amino acids long. V lost 6 bases and J lost 2, with 10 bases in between. Germline V CDR1 and CDR2: MNHNY, SVGAGI (reference sequence). DNA for the CDR3: TGTGCCAGCAGAAGACAGTTACAAGAGACCCAGTACTTC. Translating gives CASRRQLQETQYF.

V and J are TRBV7-2 and TRBJ2-5; no reliable D call. This CDR3 contains 15 residues. Between the trimmed V and J ends, which lost 0 bases and 0 bases, there was a span of 8 bases. Germline V lookup: CDR1 SGHTA, CDR2 FQGNSA. This CDR3 is CASSLAVQYQETQYF. The CDR3, as DNA: TGTGCCAGCAGCTTAGCGGTGCAGTACCAAGAGACCCAGTACTTC.

V usage is TRBV27 and J usage is TRBJ1-4; D is perhaps TRBD1 (5 bases). Trimming stripped 2 bases from V and 10 bases from J, with 14 bases between. The CDR3 consists of 14 residues. The germline gives CDR1 MNHEY, CDR2 SMNVEV (reference sequence). DNA for the CDR3: TGTGCCAGCAGTTTAGCGGGATTGGGGGGAAAACTGTTTTTT. Protein sequence: CASSLAGLGGKLFF.

The rearrangement uses TRBV6-5 and TRBJ1-1; D remains ambiguous. Trimming removed 2 bases at V and 4 bases at J, with 11 bases between. This CDR3 spans 14 amino acids. Germline V lookup: CDR1 MNHEY, CDR2 SVGAGI. The CDR3 nucleotides are TGTGCCAGCAGTTACGGGTCAGGATCCACTGAAGCTTTCTTT. This encodes CASSYGSGSTEAFF.